The 20 T cell receptor beta chains given below trace back to one sample, sequenced in a study of shared clonotypes between healthy human individuals. The protocol was immunoSEQ multiplex PCR, while the TCRdb copy is restricted to in-frame clones and leaves out a portion. Among about 2,500,000 clones, approximately 90% were seen once, and the ten largest hold over 0.12%. What was sequenced was naive CD4+ T cells sorted from blood. Subset of the sample: CD45RA+ positively selected. The origin of the receptors is a man aged 18 to 29 in good health.

The chain combines TRBV30 with TRBJ2-1; 9 bases are a match to TRBD1. Germline CDR1 GTSNPN, CDR2 SVGIG (reference sequence). CDR3 length equals 11 residues. J was trimmed by 6 bases and V by 8 bases; bases with no gene match: 2. CDR3 coding DNA: TGTGCCCGGACAGGGGCCAATGAGCAGTTCTTC. This gives the protein CARTGANEQFF. The full variable domain, its missing parts supplied by reference TRBV30 and TRBJ2-1, is SQTIHQWPATLVQPVGSPLSLECTVEGTSNPNLYWYRQAAGRGLQLLFYSVGIGQISSEVPQNLSASRPQDRQFILSSKKLLLSDSGFYLCARTGANEQFFGPGTRLTVL.

A word on this clone: Other DNA sequences within the sample encode an identical CDR3. The chain combines TRBV30 with TRBJ2-5, with D possibly TRBD2 on 6 matching bases. V lost 5 bases to trimming and J lost 5 bases, with 9 bases between them. The CDR3 runs to 11 residues. Germline V lookup: CDR1 GTSNPN, CDR2 SVGIG (reference sequence). Here the CDR3 reads CAWSGRETQYF. As DNA, the CDR3 is TGTGCCTGGTCAGGGAGGGAGACCCAGTACTTC.

This clone was recorded once. The V gene is TRBV6-1, the J gene TRBJ2-7; unclear D gene. Trimming removed 5 bases from V and 2 bases from J, with 13 bases in between. CDR3 size: 14 residues. CDR1 is MNHNS, CDR2 SASEGT, per germline. The CDR3: CASSPASNPYEQYF. The CDR3 nucleotides are TGTGCCAGCAGTCCGGCCTCGAACCCCTACGAGCAGTACTTC.

The chain combines TRBV9 with TRBJ2-5; TRBD1 matches at 11 bases. J was trimmed by 1 base and V by 0 bases; bases with no gene match: 5. The length of the CDR3 is 17 residues. Germline CDR1 reads SGDLS; CDR2 reads YYNGEE. The CDR3 here is CASSVDPGTGGQETQYF. As DNA, the CDR3 is TGTGCCAGCAGCGTAGACCCAGGGACAGGGGGCCAAGAGACCCAGTACTTC.

V is TRBV5-1 and J is TRBJ2-5; 8 bases align to TRBD2. The junction had 8 bases not matched to a gene; V was cut back by 3 bases and J by 4 bases. This CDR3 is built from 15 residues. Germline CDR1 reads SGHRS; CDR2 reads YFSETQ. The CDR3 DNA is TGCGCCAGCAGCTCCGCGAGCGGGGGAGTAGAGACCCAGTACTTC. This codes for CASSSASGGVETQYF.

This sequence joins TRBV6-6 and TRBJ2-1; D not certain. The V and J ends lost 7 bases and 6 bases respectively, with 13 bases between them. Germline values: CDR1 MNHNY, CDR2 SVGAGI (reference sequence). This CDR3 spans 13 amino acids. The CDR3 here is CASTFDSPNEQFF. The CDR3 DNA sequence: TGTGCCAGCACCTTCGATTCCCCCAATGAGCAGTTCTTC.

This chain connects TRBV7-2 to TRBJ2-7, with D possibly being TRBD2 (5 bases). V dropped 2 bases and J dropped 2 bases, with 13 bases sitting between them. The CDR3 runs to 15 residues. Germline V gene data show CDR1 as SGHTA and CDR2 as FQGNSA. CDR3 protein: CASSLRSGVAYEQYF. As DNA, the CDR3 is TGTGCCAGCAGCTTAAGAAGCGGAGTTGCCTACGAGCAGTACTTC.

The chain carries TRBV11-3 and TRBJ2-5; no reliable D call. The CDR3 is 14 amino acids. The V and J ends lost 3 bases and 0 bases respectively, with 8 bases between them. The germline CDR1 and CDR2 sequences are SGHNT and YENEEA. CDR3 bases: TGTGCCAGCAGCTTGAATATTAACCAAGAGACCCAGTACTTC. Its translation is CASSLNINQETQYF.

V is TRBV9 and J is TRBJ2-2, with D perhaps matching TRBD1 (7 bases). V gave up 3 bases and J gave up 2 bases, with 20 bases separating them. The CDR3 runs to 18 residues. The germline CDR1 and CDR2 sequences are SGDLS and YYNGEE. CDR3 bases: TGTGCCAGCAGCGGTGGGGGGACAGTCGATCGCAACACCGGGGAGCTGTTTTTT. It is translated as CASSGGGTVDRNTGELFF.

V gene TRBV6-4 combines with J gene TRBJ2-3; 7 bases fit TRBD2. V shed 3 bases and J 0 bases; nucleotides not matched to a gene: 3. CDR3 length: 15 residues. Germline CDR1 MRHNA, CDR2 SNTAGT. The CDR3 here is CASSEWRGSTDTQYF. In nucleotides, the CDR3 is TGTGCCAGCAGTGAATGGCGGGGGAGCACAGATACGCAGTATTTT.

This chain connects TRBV7-6 to TRBJ2-2; D uncertain. V was clipped by 0 bases and J by 1 base, with 6 bases between them. The CDR3 is 15 residues long. Germline CDR1 is SGHVS and CDR2 is FNYEAQ. CDR3 protein: CASSLAGVNTGELFF. For the CDR3, the DNA is TGTGCCAGCAGCTTAGCGGGCGTGAACACCGGGGAGCTGTTTTTT.

This clone was observed a handful of times. The chain uses TRBV5-6 and TRBJ1-5; unclear D gene. V was cut by 7 bases and J by 1 base, with 12 bases left in between. There are 14 residues in the CDR3. The germline CDR1 and CDR2 sequences are SGHDT and YYEEEE. CDR3 in amino acids: CASGLGPSNQPQHF. The CDR3 coding sequence is TGTGCCAGCGGTTTGGGTCCAAGCAATCAGCCCCAGCATTTT.

This clone was seen once. The rearrangement links TRBV28 to TRBJ2-3; D perhaps matches TRBD2 (7 bases). The CDR3 consists of 15 residues. From germline, CDR1 is MDHEN and CDR2 SYDVKM. Trimming took off 6 bases at V and 3 bases at J, with 16 bases between the two ends. The CDR3 spells CASRLRGPGTDTQYF. DNA for the CDR3: TGTGCCAGCAGATTGCGGGGGCCCGGGACAGATACGCAGTATTTT.

The rearrangement joins TRBV19 to TRBJ1-6; D call uncertain. The V gene lost 2 bases and the J gene lost 6 bases, with 5 bases spanning the gap. Germline CDR1 is LNHDA and CDR2 is SQIVND (reference sequence). The CDR3 is 13 residues long. This CDR3 is CASSIWSNSPLHF. The CDR3 nucleotides read TGTGCCAGTAGTATATGGAGTAATTCACCCCTCCACTTT.

This clone was picked up one time. This chain connects TRBV9 to TRBJ2-3; 14 bases fit TRBD2. After removal of 2 bases from V and 6 bases from J, the junction contained 5 bases not matched to a gene. This CDR3 region has 16 residues. Germline CDR1 is SGDLS and CDR2 is YYNGEE. DNA of the CDR3: TGTGCCAGCAGCGTTGGGACTAGCGGGAGAGCGGATACGCAGTATTTT. This sequence encodes CASSVGTSGRADTQYF.

Here the CDR3 reads CASSQDDVGRLSSYNEQFF. DNA of the CDR3: TGCGCCAGCAGCCAAGACGACGTAGGGAGATTAAGCTCCTACAATGAGCAGTTCTTC. The gene calls are TRBV4-3 and TRBJ2-1; D perhaps matches TRBD2 (5 bases). The V end was cut by 0 bases, the J end by 0 bases, with 18 bases between. CDR3 size: 19 residues. The germline CDR1 and CDR2 sequences are LGHNA and YSLEER.

The chain has TRBV11-2 and TRBJ2-7; D possibly matches TRBD1 or TRBD2 (5 bases each). The CDR3 runs to 15 residues. Germline CDR1 reads SGHAT; CDR2 reads FQNNGV. Trimming removed 7 bases at V and 4 bases at J, with 20 bases between. In DNA form, the CDR3 reads TGTGCCAGCACCCCAGGACCGGGGCCCACTTACGAGCAGTACTTC. It translates to CASTPGPGPTYEQYF.

The gene calls are TRBV28 and TRBJ1-2, with TRBD1 identical over 8 bases. The J segment lost 9 bases and the V segment lost 6 bases, leaving 12 bases of the junction unmatched. The CDR3 sequence is 14 residues long. Germline lookup yields CDR1 MDHEN and CDR2 SYDVKM. Here the CDR3 reads CASSPSQGALSYTF. The CDR3 DNA reads as TGTGCCAGCAGCCCTTCTCAGGGGGCGTTGAGCTACACCTTC.

This clone was seen a single time. This sequence joins TRBV5-8 and TRBJ1-6; no reliable D call. The CDR3 sequence is 13 residues long. Per the germline V gene, CDR1 is SGHTS and CDR2 is YDEGEE. The ends were cut back, 0 bases at V and 8 bases at J, with 6 bases in the middle. CDR3 nucleotides: TGTGCCAGCAGCTTGGTGGGGTATTCACCCCTCCACTTT. Translation gives CASSLVGYSPLHF.

J is TRBJ2-3 and V is TRBV6-6; the D is unclear. Germline CDR1 MNHNY, CDR2 SVGAGI (reference sequence). V lost 6 bases and J 3 bases, leaving 10 bases between the germline ends. There are 13 residues in the CDR3. The CDR3, as DNA: TGTGCCAGCAGCCTCCTAGAGACAGATACGCAGTATTTT. Residues: CASSLLETDTQYF.